This record covers a single TCR beta chain. The antigen remains undetermined. The sample holds other DNA sequences that translate to the same CDR3. The sample comes from a study of shared clonotypes between healthy human individuals. Study context: A donor's plate count was three for CD4 naive and three for CD4 memory; CD8 naive had two and CD8 memory one. The study, taken as a whole, reports: Naive subsets tended to show greater estimated richness than memory subsets.

The test was conducted at deep level. Assay used: immunoSEQ multiplex PCR; TCRdb lists only in-frame clones, some missing. The table shows 2.3 million or so clones, with 93% occurring only once. V lost 2 bases to trimming and J lost 5 bases; unmatched junction nucleotides: 3. Germline V gives CDR1 MNHEY, CDR2 SMNVEV (reference sequence). The CDR3 is made up of 13 amino acids. This rearrangement joins TRBV27 to TRBJ2-7, with TRBD2 matching over 7 bases. The receptor was isolated from a young man in good health. Some clones in this sample may be carry-over from other donors' samples. Sample: naive CD4+ T cells from PBMCs. Sample subset: CD45RA+ positively selected. The CDR3 DNA reads TGTGCCAGCAGTTTAGAGGGAGGGGACGAGCAGTACTTC. Translation gives CASSLEGGDEQYF.